This TCR beta chain was observed in a study of T cell responses to AZD1222 COVID-19 vaccine. Clones were sequenced by immunoSEQ multiplex PCR, and TCRdb holds only the in-frame ones, with some missing. This sample has tens of thousands of clones, with 80% to 85% found just once. The CDR3 covers 14 residues. V dropped 0 bases and J dropped 13 bases, with 18 bases sitting between them. The germline CDR1 and CDR2 sequences are MNHEY and SVGAGI. Study observations and caveats: White British donors predominated, females outnumbered males, and clonal diversity was possibly underestimated. Spike-specific TCR breadth and depth rose after two AZD1222 doses. Samples come after the peak T cell response, not at day 14.

In its sample, this clone was seen a few times. Its cognate antigen is unknown. This receptor was obtained from an adult in good health. V and J are TRBV6-5 and TRBJ1-2; D is ambiguous. This material consisted of peripheral blood, taken on day 0 of AZD1222 vaccination. The CDR3 sequence is CASSYSGIPPHATF. In DNA, the CDR3 is TGTGCCAGCAGTTACTCCGGCATTCCGCCCCACGCCACCTTC.